Presented here are 16 T cell receptor beta chains from one specimen sequenced in a study of identical twins. TCRdb re-called the 5' RACE reads with MiXCR, one entry per CDR3 protein. Among around 370,000 distinct CDR3 sequences listed, approximately 10% were seen once. The sample comprised naive T cells sorted from blood. These receptor sequences come from a woman aged 50 to 65 in good health.

The chain joins TRBV7-8 to TRBJ2-5; TRBD1 might be the D (6 bases). Trimming shortened V by 5 bases and J by 3 bases, and 13 bases separated the two germline ends. CDR3 length: 14 amino acids. Germline V gene lookup returns CDR1 SGHVS and CDR2 FQNEAQ. The CDR3 loop reads CASSRGIGEETQYF. CDR3 nucleotide sequence: TGTGCCAGCAGCAGGGGGATAGGGGAAGAGACCCAGTACTTC.

There are a few counts of this clonotype. The rearrangement uses TRBV24-1 and TRBJ2-1; D possibly matches TRBD1 or TRBD2 (5 bases each). Germline V gives CDR1 KGHDR, CDR2 SFDVKD. V was trimmed by 5 bases and J by 8 bases, leaving 18 bases between them. This CDR3 is built from 15 residues. The CDR3 sequence: CATSVRGSAWDEQFF. Written as DNA, the CDR3 is TGTGCCACCAGTGTTAGGGGTAGCGCCTGGGATGAGCAGTTCTTC.

The chain's CDR3 is CAISEPDRGVTEAFF. The CDR3 coding sequence is TGTGCCATCAGTGAGCCGGACAGGGGAGTTACTGAAGCTTTCTTT. The V gene is TRBV10-3, the J gene TRBJ1-1; 9 nucleotides match TRBD1. The germline gives CDR1 ENHRY, CDR2 SYGVKD. This CDR3 region has 15 residues. Trimming cost V 2 bases and J 5 bases; bases outside gene matches: 6.

Only a few counts were recorded for this clonotype. J is TRBJ2-3 and V is TRBV20-1; D ambiguous. The CDR3 covers 12 residues. The germline V gene has CDR1 DFQATT and CDR2 SNEGSKA (reference sequence). Between the trimmed V and J ends, which lost 1 base and 4 bases, there was a span of 6 bases. CDR3 coding DNA: TGCAGTGCTAGAGCTAACTCAGATACGCAGTATTTT. Translation gives CSARANSDTQYF.

This clonotype showed up many times. V and J are TRBV27 and TRBJ2-5; 10 positions agree with TRBD2. J was trimmed by 4 bases and V by 6 bases; bases with no gene match: 5. The CDR3 extends over 14 amino acids. Germline V gene data show CDR1 as MNHEY and CDR2 as SMNVEV (reference sequence). CDR3 in amino acids: CASSPRTSGETQYF. The DNA of the CDR3 is TGTGCCAGCAGCCCAAGGACTAGCGGAGAGACCCAGTACTTC.

This clonotype showed up many times. This chain links TRBV12-3 or TRBV12-4 with TRBJ1-1, with D possibly being TRBD1 (5 bases). The CDR3 is made up of 13 amino acids. The V end was cut by 5 bases, the J end by 3 bases, with 10 bases between. The CDR3 DNA is TGTGCCAGCAGTAAGGGGTCGGACACTGAAGCTTTCTTT. As protein: CASSKGSDTEAFF.

V gene TRBV12-3 or TRBV12-4 combines with J gene TRBJ2-6, with a weak D call TRBD1 (6 bases). V was cut by 5 bases and J by 4 bases, with 15 bases left in between. CDR3 size: 16 residues. The CDR3 loop reads CASSLGTSSGANVLTF. Written as DNA, the CDR3 is TGTGCCAGCAGTCTGGGGACATCCTCCGGGGCCAACGTCCTGACTTTC.

The genes are TRBV5-1 and TRBJ1-2; no clear D. The germline gives CDR1 SGHRS, CDR2 YFSETQ. The V end lost 0 bases, the J end lost 8 bases, and 11 bases lay between the germline ends. CDR3 length: 13 amino acids. Here the CDR3 reads CASSLDLSLGYTF. CDR3 DNA: TGCGCCAGCAGCTTGGACCTCTCTTTGGGCTACACCTTC. The complete variable domain, with remaining parts taken from reference TRBV5-1 and TRBJ1-2, reads KAGVTQTPRYLIKTRGQQVTLSCSPISGHRSVSWYQQTPGQGLQFLFEYFSETQRNKGNFPGRFSGRQFSNSRSEMNVSTLELGDSALYLCASSLDLSLGYTFGSGTRLTVV.

This clonotype was counted at least ten times. The CDR3 DNA reads as TGCAGCGTTGAAGCGGAAGCAGGGGAGAACTATGGCTACACCTTC. This codes for CSVEAEAGENYGYTF. This chain uses TRBV29-1 with TRBJ1-2, with D possibly being TRBD1 (6 bases). The germline V gene has CDR1 SQVTM and CDR2 ANQGSEA. This CDR3 is built from 15 residues. Trimming stripped 1 base from V and 2 bases from J, with 14 bases between. The full variable domain, in which reference TRBV29-1 and TRBJ1-2 provide the parts outside the CDR3, is SAVISQKPSRDICQRGTSLTIQCQVDSQVTMMFWYRQQPGQSLTLIATANQGSEATYESGFVIDKFPISRPNLTFSTLTVSNMSPEDSSIYLCSVEAEAGENYGYTFGSGTRLTVV.

This clonotype was seen more than once but under ten times. This chain uses TRBV6-1 with TRBJ2-5; TRBD2 matches at 7 bases. V was pared by 7 bases and J by 5 bases, with 16 bases of the junction left unmatched. Germline V gene sequence: CDR1 MNHNS, CDR2 SASEGT. This CDR3 has 16 residues. The DNA for the CDR3 is TGTGCCAGCACTCGCGAGGTGGGAGGGCCAGGGGAGACCCAGTACTTC. Translated, it gives CASTREVGGPGETQYF.

This chain joins TRBV7-9 and TRBJ1-1; D gene unclear. This CDR3 has 13 residues. Trimming pared 3 bases from V and 2 bases from J, leaving 7 bases between. Germline assignment: CDR1 SEHNR and CDR2 FQNEAQ (reference sequence). The CDR3 DNA reads TGTGCCAGCAGCTTCTTCAGAAACACTGAAGCTTTCTTT. Translated, it gives CASSFFRNTEAFF.

This clonotype has ten or more counts. The chain has TRBV20-1 and TRBJ2-2; D perhaps matches TRBD2 (5 bases). Germline V CDR1 and CDR2: DFQATT, SNEGSKA (reference sequence). The V and J ends lost 6 bases and 0 bases respectively, with 11 bases between them. The CDR3 is 14 residues long. The CDR3 region is CSASDGTNTGELFF. The CDR3 DNA sequence: TGCAGTGCGTCGGACGGGACGAACACCGGGGAGCTGTTTTTT.

In its sample, this clonotype was seen many times. This chain links TRBV2 with TRBJ2-3, with 9 bases identical to TRBD1. V shed 5 bases and J 1 base; nucleotides not matched to a gene: 1. Germline values: CDR1 SNHLY, CDR2 FYNNEI. CDR3 length: 14 amino acids. The CDR3 DNA follows: TGTGCCAGCAGTAGGGACAGGGGCACAGATACGCAGTATTTT. It specifies CASSRDRGTDTQYF.

In its sample, this clonotype was seen many times. The chain is built from TRBV4-1 and TRBJ2-1; TRBD2 aligns across 8 bases. The CDR3 sequence is 16 residues long. The J segment lost 4 bases and the V segment lost 0 bases, leaving 5 bases of the junction unmatched. The germline CDR1 and CDR2 sequences are MGHRA and YSYEKL. CDR3 region: CASSQEWTSRYNEQFF. Here the CDR3 DNA reads TGCGCCAGCAGCCAAGAGTGGACTAGCAGATACAATGAGCAGTTCTTC.

The chain combines TRBV29-1 with TRBJ2-6; a weak D match, TRBD1 (6 bases). CDR3 length: 15 amino acids. Trimming shortened V by 6 bases and J by 1 base, and 13 bases separated the two germline ends. The germline V gene has CDR1 SQVTM and CDR2 ANQGSEA. CDR3 loop: CSVRTVLSGANVLTF. CDR3 in DNA: TGCAGCGTAAGGACAGTCTTATCTGGGGCCAACGTCCTGACTTTC. Full variable domain (missing parts from reference TRBV29-1 and TRBJ2-6): SAVISQKPSRDICQRGTSLTIQCQVDSQVTMMFWYRQQPGQSLTLIATANQGSEATYESGFVIDKFPISRPNLTFSTLTVSNMSPEDSSIYLCSVRTVLSGANVLTFGAGSRLTVL.

The chain recombines TRBV19 with TRBJ1-5; D gene uncertain. The CDR3 sequence is 14 residues long. Germline V gene data show CDR1 as LNHDA and CDR2 as SQIVND (reference sequence). Trimming removed 3 bases at V and 2 bases at J, with 8 bases between. The CDR3 loop reads CASSIGNGNQPQHF. CDR3 nucleotides: TGTGCCAGTAGTATCGGGAACGGCAATCAGCCCCAGCATTTT.